This TCR beta chain was obtained from a study of blood T cells in healthy people across ages. A remark on this clonotype: The antigen is undetermined.

General study findings and limits: Naive and antigen-experienced cells could not be conclusively compared, given unsorted PBMCs. Naive T cell percentage and TCR beta diversity correlated strongly. Among T cells, TCR beta diversity per million cells dropped roughly linearly as age rose.

A J-beta primer mix and a sample-barcoded 5' primer were used in a second PCR of roughly 7 to 12 cycles. Using its own MiXCR run on the 5' RACE reads, TCRdb lists one record per CDR3 protein. The table records around 900,000 distinct CDR3 sequences, around 26% of them present only once. This CDR3 spans 15 amino acids. V lost 0 bases and J 5 bases, leaving 16 bases between the germline ends. In germline, CDR1 is DFQATT, CDR2 SNEGSKA (reference sequence). The sequence was obtained from a woman older than 75 in good health. This chain uses TRBV20-1 with TRBJ1-1; D possibly corresponds to TRBD1 (5 bases). Sample: blood. Here the CDR3 DNA reads TGCAGTGCTAGAGATCTGAGTCGGGGGGGGACTGAAGCTTTCTTT. Its translation is CSARDLSRGGTEAFF.